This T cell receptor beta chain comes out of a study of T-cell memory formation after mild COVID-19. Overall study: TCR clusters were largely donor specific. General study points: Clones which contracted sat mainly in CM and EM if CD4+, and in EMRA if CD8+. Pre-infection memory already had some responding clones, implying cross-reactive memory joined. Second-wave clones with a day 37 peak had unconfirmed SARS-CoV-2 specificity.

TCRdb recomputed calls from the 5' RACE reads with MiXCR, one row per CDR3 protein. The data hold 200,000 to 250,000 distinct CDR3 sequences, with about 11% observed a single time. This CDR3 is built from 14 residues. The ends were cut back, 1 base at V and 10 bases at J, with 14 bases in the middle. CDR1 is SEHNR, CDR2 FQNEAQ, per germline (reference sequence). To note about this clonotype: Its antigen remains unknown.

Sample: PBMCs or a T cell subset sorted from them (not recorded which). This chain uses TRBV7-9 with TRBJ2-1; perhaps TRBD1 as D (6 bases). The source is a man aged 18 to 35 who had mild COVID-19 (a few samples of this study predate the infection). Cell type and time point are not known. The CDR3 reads CASSLGLTGYEQFF. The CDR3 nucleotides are TGTGCCAGCAGCTTAGGCCTTACAGGGTACGAGCAGTTCTTC.